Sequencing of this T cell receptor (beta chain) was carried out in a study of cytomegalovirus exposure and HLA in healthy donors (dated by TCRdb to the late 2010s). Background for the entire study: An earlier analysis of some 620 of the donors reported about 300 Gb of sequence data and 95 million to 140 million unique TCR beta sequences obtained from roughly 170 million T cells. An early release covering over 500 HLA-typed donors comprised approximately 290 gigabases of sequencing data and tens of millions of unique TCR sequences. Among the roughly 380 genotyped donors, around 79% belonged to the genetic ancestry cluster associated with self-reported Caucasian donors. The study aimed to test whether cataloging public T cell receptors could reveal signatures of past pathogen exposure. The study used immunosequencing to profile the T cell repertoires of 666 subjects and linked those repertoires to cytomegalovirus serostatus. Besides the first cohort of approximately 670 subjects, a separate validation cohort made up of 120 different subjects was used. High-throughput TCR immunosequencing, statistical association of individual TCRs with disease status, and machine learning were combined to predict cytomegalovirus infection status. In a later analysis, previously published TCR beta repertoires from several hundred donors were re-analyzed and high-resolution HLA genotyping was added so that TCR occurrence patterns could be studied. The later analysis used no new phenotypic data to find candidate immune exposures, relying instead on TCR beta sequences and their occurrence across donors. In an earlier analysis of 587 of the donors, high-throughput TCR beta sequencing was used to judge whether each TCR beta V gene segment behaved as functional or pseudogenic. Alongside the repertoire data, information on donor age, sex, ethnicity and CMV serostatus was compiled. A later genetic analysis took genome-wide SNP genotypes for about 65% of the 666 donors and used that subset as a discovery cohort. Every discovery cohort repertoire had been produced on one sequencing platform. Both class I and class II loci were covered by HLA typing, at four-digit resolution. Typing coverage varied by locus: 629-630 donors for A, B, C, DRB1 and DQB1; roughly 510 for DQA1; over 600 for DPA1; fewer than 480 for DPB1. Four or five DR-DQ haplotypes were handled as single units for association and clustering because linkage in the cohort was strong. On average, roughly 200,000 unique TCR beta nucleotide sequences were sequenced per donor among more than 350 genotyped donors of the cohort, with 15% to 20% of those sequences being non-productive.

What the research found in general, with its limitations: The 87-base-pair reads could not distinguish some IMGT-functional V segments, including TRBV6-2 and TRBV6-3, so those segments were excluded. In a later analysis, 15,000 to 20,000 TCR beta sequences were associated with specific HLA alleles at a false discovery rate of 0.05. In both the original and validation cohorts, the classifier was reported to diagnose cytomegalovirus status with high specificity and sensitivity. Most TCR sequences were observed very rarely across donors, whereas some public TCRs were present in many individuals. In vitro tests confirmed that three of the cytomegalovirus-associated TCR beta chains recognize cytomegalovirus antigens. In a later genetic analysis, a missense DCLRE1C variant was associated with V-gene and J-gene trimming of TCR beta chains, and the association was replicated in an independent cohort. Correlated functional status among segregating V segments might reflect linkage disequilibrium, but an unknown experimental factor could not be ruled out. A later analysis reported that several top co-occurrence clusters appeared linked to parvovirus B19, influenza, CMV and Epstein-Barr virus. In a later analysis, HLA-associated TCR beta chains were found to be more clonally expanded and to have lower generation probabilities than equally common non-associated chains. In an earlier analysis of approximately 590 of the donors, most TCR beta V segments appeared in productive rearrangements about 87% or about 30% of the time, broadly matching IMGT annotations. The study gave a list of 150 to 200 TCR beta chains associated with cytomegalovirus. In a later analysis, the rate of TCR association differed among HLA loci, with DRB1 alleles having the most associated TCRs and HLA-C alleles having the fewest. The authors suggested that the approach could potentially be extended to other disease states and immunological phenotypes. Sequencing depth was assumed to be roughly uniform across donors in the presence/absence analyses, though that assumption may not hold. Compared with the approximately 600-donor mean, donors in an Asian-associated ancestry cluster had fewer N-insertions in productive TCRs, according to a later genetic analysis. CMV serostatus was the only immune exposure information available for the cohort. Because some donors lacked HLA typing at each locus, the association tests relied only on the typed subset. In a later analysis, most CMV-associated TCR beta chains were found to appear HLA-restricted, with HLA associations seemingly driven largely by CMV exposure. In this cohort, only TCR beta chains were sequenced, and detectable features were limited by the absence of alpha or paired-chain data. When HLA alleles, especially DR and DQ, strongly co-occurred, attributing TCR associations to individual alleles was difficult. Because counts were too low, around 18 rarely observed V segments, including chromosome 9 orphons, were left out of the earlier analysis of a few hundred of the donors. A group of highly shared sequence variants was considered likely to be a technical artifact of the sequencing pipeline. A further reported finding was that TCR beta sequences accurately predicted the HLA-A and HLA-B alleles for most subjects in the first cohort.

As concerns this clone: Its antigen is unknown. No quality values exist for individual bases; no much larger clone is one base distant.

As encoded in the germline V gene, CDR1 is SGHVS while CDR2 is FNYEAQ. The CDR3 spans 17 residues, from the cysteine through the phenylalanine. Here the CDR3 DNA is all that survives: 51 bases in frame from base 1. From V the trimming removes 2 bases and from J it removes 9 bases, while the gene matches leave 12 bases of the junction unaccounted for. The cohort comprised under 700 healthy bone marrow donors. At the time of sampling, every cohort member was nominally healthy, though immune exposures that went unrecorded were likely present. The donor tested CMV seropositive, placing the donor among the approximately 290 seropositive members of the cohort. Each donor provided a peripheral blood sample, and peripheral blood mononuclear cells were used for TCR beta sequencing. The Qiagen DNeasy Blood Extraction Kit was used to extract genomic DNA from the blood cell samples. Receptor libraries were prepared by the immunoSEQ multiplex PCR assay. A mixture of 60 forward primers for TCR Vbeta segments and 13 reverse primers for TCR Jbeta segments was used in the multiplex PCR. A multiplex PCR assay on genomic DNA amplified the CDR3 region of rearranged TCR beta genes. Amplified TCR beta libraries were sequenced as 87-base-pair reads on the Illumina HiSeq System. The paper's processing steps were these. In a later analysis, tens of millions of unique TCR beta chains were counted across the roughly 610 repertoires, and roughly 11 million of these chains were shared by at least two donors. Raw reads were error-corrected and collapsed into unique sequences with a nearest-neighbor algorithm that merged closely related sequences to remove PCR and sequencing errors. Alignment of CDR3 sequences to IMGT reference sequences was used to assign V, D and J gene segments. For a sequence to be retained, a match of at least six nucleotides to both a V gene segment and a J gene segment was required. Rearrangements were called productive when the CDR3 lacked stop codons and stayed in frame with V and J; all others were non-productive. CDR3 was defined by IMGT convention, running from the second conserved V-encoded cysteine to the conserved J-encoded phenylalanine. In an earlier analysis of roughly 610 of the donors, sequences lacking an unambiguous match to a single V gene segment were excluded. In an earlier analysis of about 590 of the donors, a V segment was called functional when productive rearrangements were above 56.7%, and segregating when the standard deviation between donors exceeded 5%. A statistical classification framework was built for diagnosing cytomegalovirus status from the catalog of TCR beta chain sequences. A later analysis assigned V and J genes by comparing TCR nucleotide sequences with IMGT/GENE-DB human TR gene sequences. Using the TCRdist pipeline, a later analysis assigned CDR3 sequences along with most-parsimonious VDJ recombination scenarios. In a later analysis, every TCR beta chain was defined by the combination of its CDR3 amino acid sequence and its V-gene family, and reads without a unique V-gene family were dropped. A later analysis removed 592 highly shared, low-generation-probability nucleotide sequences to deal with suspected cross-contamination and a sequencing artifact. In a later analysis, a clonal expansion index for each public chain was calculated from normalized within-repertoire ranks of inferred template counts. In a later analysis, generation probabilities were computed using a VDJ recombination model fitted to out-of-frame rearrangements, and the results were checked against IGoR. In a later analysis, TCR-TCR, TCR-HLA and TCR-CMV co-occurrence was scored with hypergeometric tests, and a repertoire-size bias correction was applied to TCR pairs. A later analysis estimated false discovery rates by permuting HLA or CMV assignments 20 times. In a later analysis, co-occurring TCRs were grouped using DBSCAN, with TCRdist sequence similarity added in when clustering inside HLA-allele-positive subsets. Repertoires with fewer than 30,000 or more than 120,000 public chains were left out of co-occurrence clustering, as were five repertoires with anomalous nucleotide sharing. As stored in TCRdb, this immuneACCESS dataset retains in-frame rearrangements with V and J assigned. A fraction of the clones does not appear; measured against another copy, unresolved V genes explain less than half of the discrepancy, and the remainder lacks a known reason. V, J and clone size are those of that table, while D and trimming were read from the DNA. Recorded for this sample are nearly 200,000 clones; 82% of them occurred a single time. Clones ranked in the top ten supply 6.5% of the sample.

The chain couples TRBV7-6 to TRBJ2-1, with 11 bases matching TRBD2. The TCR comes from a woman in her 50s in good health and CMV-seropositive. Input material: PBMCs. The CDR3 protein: CASSLPIAGGELGEQFF. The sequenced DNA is TGTGCCAGCAGCTTACCCATAGCGGGGGGGGAATTAGGTGAGCAGTTCTTC.